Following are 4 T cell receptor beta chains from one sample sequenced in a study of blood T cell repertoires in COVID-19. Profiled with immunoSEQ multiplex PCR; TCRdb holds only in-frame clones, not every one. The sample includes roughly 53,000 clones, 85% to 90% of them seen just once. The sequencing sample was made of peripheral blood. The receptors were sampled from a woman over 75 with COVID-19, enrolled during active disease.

The DNA for the CDR3 is TGTGCCAGCTCACCACCACGGGTCACTTCATACGAGCAGTACTTC. Amino acid sequence: CASSPPRVTSYEQYF. The chain is built from TRBV18 and TRBJ2-7; D is undetermined. With 0 bases removed from V and 4 bases from J, the gap between germline ends came to 13 bases. This CDR3 comprises 15 residues. CDR1 and CDR2 from the germline V gene are KGHSH and LQKENI.

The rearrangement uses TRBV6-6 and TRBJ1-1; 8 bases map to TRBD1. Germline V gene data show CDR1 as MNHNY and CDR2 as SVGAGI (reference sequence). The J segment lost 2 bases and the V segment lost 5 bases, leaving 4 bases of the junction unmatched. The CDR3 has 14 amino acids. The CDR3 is CASSPGTGNTEAFF. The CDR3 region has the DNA TGTGCCAGCAGTCCGGGGACAGGAAACACTGAAGCTTTCTTT.

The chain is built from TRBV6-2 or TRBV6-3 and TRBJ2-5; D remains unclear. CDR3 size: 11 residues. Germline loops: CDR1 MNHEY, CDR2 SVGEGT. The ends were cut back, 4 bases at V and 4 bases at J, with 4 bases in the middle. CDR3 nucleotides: TGTGCCAGCAGTTCCCGAGAGACCCAGTACTTC. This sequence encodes CASSSRETQYF.

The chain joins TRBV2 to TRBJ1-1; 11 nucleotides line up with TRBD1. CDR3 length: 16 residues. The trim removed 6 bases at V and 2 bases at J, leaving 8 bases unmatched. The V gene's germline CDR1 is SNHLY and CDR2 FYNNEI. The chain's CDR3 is CASSFGQGAFNTEAFF. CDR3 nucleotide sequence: TGTGCCAGCAGCTTCGGACAGGGGGCCTTTAACACTGAAGCTTTCTTT.